These 26 T cell receptor beta chains originate from one sample sequenced in a study of control samples from healthy donors and cancer patients. Sequenced by immunoSEQ multiplex PCR; TCRdb stores in-frame clones only, minus some. The table includes around 110,000 clones, approximately 93% detected once. Sequencing was performed on blood. The source of these receptors is a man aged 25-45 years in good health.

This CDR3 is CASSPTGQGARGNTEAFF. The CDR3 bases are TGTGCCAGCAGCCCTACGGGACAGGGGGCGCGGGGGAACACTGAAGCTTTCTTT. The V call is TRBV13, the J call TRBJ1-1; TRBD1 matches at 12 bases. The junction had 11 bases not matched to a gene; V was cut back by 5 bases and J by 1 base. There are 18 residues in the CDR3. Looked up from germline, CDR1 is PRHDT and CDR2 is FYEKMQ (reference sequence). The full variable domain, its missing parts supplied by reference TRBV13 and TRBJ1-1, is AAGVIQSPRHLIKEKRETATLKCYPIPRHDTVYWYQQGPGQDPQFLISFYEKMQSDKGSIPDRFSAQQFSDYHSELNMSSLELGDSALYFCASSPTGQGARGNTEAFFGQGTRLTVV.

Note on this clone: This specimen includes other DNA sequences encoding the same CDR3. The DNA of the CDR3 is TGTGCCAGCAGTTTTCCGGGACAGGCTTCCTACGAGCAGTACTTC. Translating gives CASSFPGQASYEQYF. V is TRBV5-6 and J is TRBJ2-7, with TRBD1 identical over 8 bases. The CDR3 is 15 amino acids. Germline CDR1 reads SGHDT; CDR2 reads YYEEEE. V shed 5 bases, J shed 1 base, and the junction held 8 bases outside the gene matches.

The J gene is TRBJ2-1, the V gene TRBV7-9; 10 bases fit TRBD2. Trimming at V came to 6 bases and at J to 0 bases, leaving 8 bases not matched to a gene. Germline V gene data show CDR1 as SEHNR and CDR2 as FQNEAQ (reference sequence). The CDR3 loop spans 17 amino acids. CDR3 coding DNA: TGTGCCAGCAGTTTTGATAGCGGGGGGCACTCCTACAATGAGCAGTTCTTC. It encodes CASSFDSGGHSYNEQFF.

This chain uses TRBV10-3 with TRBJ1-1; D gene ambiguous. V dropped 2 bases and J dropped 2 bases, with 3 bases sitting between them. The CDR3 is made up of 12 amino acids. Per the germline V gene, CDR1 is ENHRY and CDR2 is SYGVKD. CDR3 residues: CAISETNTEAFF. CDR3 DNA sequence: TGTGCCATCAGTGAGACCAACACTGAAGCTTTCTTT.

V is TRBV6-5 and J is TRBJ1-2; 7 positions match TRBD1. Germline-derived CDR1 and CDR2 are MNHEY and SVGAGI. The J segment lost 1 base and the V segment lost 4 bases, leaving 6 bases of the junction unmatched. CDR3 length: 15 amino acids. As DNA, the CDR3 is TGTGCCAGCAGTTTCGACAGGGAGGTTAACTATGGCTACACCTTC. Amino acids: CASSFDREVNYGYTF.

There are a few counts of this clone. The chain uses TRBV9 and TRBJ2-1; maybe TRBD1 (5 bases). The CDR3 contains 15 residues. The germline V gene has CDR1 SGDLS and CDR2 YYNGEE. The V and J ends lost 3 bases and 8 bases respectively, with 18 bases between them. CDR3 bases: TGTGCCAGCAGCGCTGGGGCTAGATCAAGCTATGAGCAGTTCTTC. Translation: CASSAGARSSYEQFF.

This rearrangement joins TRBV19 to TRBJ2-5; perhaps TRBD2 as D (5 bases). The V end was cut by 5 bases, the J end by 1 base, with 20 bases between. The CDR3 length is 17 residues. CDR1 and CDR2 from the germline V gene are LNHDA and SQIVND (reference sequence). The CDR3 sequence is CASSSPYGDGVQETQYF. The CDR3 region has the DNA TGTGCCAGTAGTTCCCCGTACGGGGATGGGGTCCAAGAGACCCAGTACTTC. Full variable domain (outside the CDR3, taken from reference TRBV19 and TRBJ2-5): DGGITQSPKYLFRKEGQNVTLSCEQNLNHDAMYWYRQDPGQGLRLIYYSQIVNDFQKGDIAEGYSVSREKKESFPLTVTSAQKNPTAFYLCASSSPYGDGVQETQYFGPGTRLLVL.

The genes are TRBV19 and TRBJ1-2; tentatively, D is TRBD1 (6 bases). Germline assignment: CDR1 LNHDA and CDR2 SQIVND (reference sequence). This CDR3 has 15 amino acids. V shed 3 bases and J shed 4 bases, with 15 bases lying between them. The CDR3 DNA reads as TGTGCCAGTAGTATGCCAATGGGGGCTTCCTATGGCTACACCTTC. It specifies CASSMPMGASYGYTF.

This sequence joins TRBV19 and TRBJ2-6; weak D call: TRBD1 (6 bases). Trimming cost V 2 bases and J 2 bases, with 10 bases left between them. Germline-derived CDR1 and CDR2 are LNHDA and SQIVND (reference sequence). The CDR3 length is 16 residues. The CDR3 DNA reads TGTGCCAGTAGTATACTGGGGGCCACTGGGGCCAACGTCCTGACTTTC. It translates to CASSILGATGANVLTF.

The rearrangement links TRBV2 to TRBJ1-3, with D uncertain. CDR3 size: 13 residues. In germline, CDR1 is SNHLY, CDR2 FYNNEI. V was clipped by 6 bases and J by 5 bases, with 11 bases between them. CDR3 coding DNA: TGTGCCAGCAGCTTCGACCCTCGAAACACCATATATTTT. Encoded protein: CASSFDPRNTIYF.

This chain uses TRBV2 with TRBJ1-1, with D possibly being TRBD1 (6 bases). CDR3 length: 14 amino acids. In germline, CDR1 is SNHLY, CDR2 FYNNEI. V lost 5 bases and J lost 1, with 11 bases in between. This chain's CDR3 is CASSQLRGNTEAFF. The CDR3 bases are TGTGCCAGCAGTCAACTCAGGGGGAACACTGAAGCTTTCTTT.

This rearrangement joins TRBV3-1 (or the pseudogene TRBV3-2) to TRBJ2-6; 8 positions agree with TRBD1. Germline CDR1 is LGHDT and CDR2 is YNNKEL (reference sequence). The CDR3 loop spans 21 amino acids. The V segment lost 5 bases and the J segment 0 bases; nucleotides outside the gene matches: 18. Written as DNA, the CDR3 is TGTGCCAGCAGCAAGTCGCACGCTGGGGGGACAGGAGGCTCTGGGGCCAACGTCCTGACTTTC. It codes for CASSKSHAGGTGGSGANVLTF.

CDR3 nucleotides: TGTGCCAGCAGCCAAGTTTTCAGGGGAGAGGGGAACACTGAAGCTTTCTTT. Protein sequence: CASSQVFRGEGNTEAFF. The rearrangement uses TRBV3-1 (or the pseudogene TRBV3-2) and TRBJ1-1; D is possibly TRBD1 (6 bases). Germline CDR1 reads LGHDT; CDR2 reads YNNKEL (reference sequence). V lost 1 base, J lost 1 base, and 16 bases lay in between. The CDR3 covers 17 residues.

Only one count was recorded for this clone. The V call is TRBV13, the J call TRBJ1-2; possible D gene TRBD1, 6 bases. The germline CDR1 and CDR2 sequences are PRHDT and FYEKMQ (reference sequence). This CDR3 contains 15 residues. Trimming stripped 3 bases from V and 3 bases from J, with 14 bases between. The CDR3 is CASSLEAGDDYGYTF. In DNA form, the CDR3 reads TGTGCCAGCAGCTTGGAAGCAGGGGACGACTATGGCTACACCTTC.

This chain joins TRBV6-5 and TRBJ1-5; possible D gene TRBD1, 5 bases. This CDR3 is 15 amino acids long. The V end was cut by 5 bases, the J end by 4 bases, with 15 bases between. Germline V gene data show CDR1 as MNHEY and CDR2 as SVGAGI. The CDR3 is CASSPSRGGNQPQHF. As DNA, the CDR3 is TGTGCCAGCAGTCCCTCGAGGGGAGGGAATCAGCCCCAGCATTTT.

The V gene is TRBV11-2, the J gene TRBJ1-3, with unresolved D. V was shortened by 5 bases and J by 0 bases, with 8 bases between the two germline ends. Germline CDR1 reads SGHAT; CDR2 reads FQNNGV. This CDR3 is 14 amino acids long. CDR3 amino acids: CASSPRFSGNTIYF. The CDR3 DNA sequence: TGTGCCAGCAGCCCTCGATTCTCTGGAAACACCATATATTTT.

V and J are TRBV14 and TRBJ1-1, with D unresolved. This CDR3 contains 14 residues. V dropped 1 base and J dropped 1 base, with 7 bases sitting between them. The germline V gene encodes CDR1 SGHDN and CDR2 FVKESK. The CDR3 sequence is CASSQVRGNTEAFF. In nucleotides, the CDR3 is TGTGCCAGCAGCCAAGTACGGGGGAACACTGAAGCTTTCTTT. The whole variable domain, filled in from reference TRBV14 and TRBJ1-1, reads EAGVTQFPSHSVIEKGQTVTLRCDPISGHDNLYWYRRVMGKEIKFLLHFVKESKQDESGMPNNRFLAERTGGTYSTLKVQPAELEDSGVYFCASSQVRGNTEAFFGQGTRLTVV.

The J gene is TRBJ1-3, the V gene TRBV28; D is uncertain. Germline V gives CDR1 MDHEN, CDR2 SYDVKM. This CDR3 contains 14 residues. The V and J ends lost 10 bases and 0 bases respectively, with 13 bases between them. CDR3 sequence (DNA): TGTGCCATCTTGGGAGGAATCTCTGGAAACACCATATATTTT. Its translation is CAILGGISGNTIYF.

This clone occurred once. This sequence joins TRBV9 and TRBJ1-1; TRBD1 agrees at 7 bases. Trimming at V came to 4 bases and at J to 3 bases, leaving 6 bases not matched to a gene. The CDR3 runs 14 residues. Germline CDR1 is SGDLS and CDR2 is YYNGEE. DNA of the CDR3: TGTGCCAGCAGCCCAGGGGGAGGGGACACTGAAGCTTTCTTT. Translation: CASSPGGGDTEAFF.

On this clone itself: Different DNA sequences within this sample yield the same CDR3. The V gene is TRBV11-2, the J gene TRBJ2-3, with D possibly matching TRBD2 (6 bases). Germline V gene sequence: CDR1 SGHAT, CDR2 FQNNGV. There are 13 residues in the CDR3. V was shortened by 1 base and J by 4 bases, with 6 bases between the two germline ends. The CDR3 DNA is TGTGCCAGCAGCTTAGGGGGGGCAGATACGCAGTATTTT. As protein: CASSLGGADTQYF.

DNA of the CDR3: TGTGCCAGCGGGGGGGGCCGGGACAGGGGCCGGAATGAGCAGTTCTTC. The encoded protein is CASGGGRDRGRNEQFF. The rearrangement joins TRBV2 to TRBJ2-1; 10 bases are a match to TRBD1. This CDR3 contains 16 residues. J gave up 7 bases and V 8 bases, and 14 bases lay outside the gene matches. Germline V gene data show CDR1 as SNHLY and CDR2 as FYNNEI.

This chain joins TRBV19 and TRBJ2-2; the match to TRBD1 covers 10 bases. The V and J ends lost 5 bases and 4 bases, in that order; junction bases with no gene match: 4. Germline V gives CDR1 LNHDA, CDR2 SQIVND (reference sequence). This CDR3 has 15 amino acids. Here the CDR3 DNA reads TGTGCCAGTAGTTCCGGGACAGGGGTCACCGGGGAGCTGTTTTTT. It encodes CASSSGTGVTGELFF.

The table lists this clone with a count of one. The chain links TRBV7-2 to TRBJ1-1; no clear D gene. The germline gives CDR1 SGHTA, CDR2 FQGNSA. V was trimmed by 7 bases and J by 1 base, leaving 7 bases between them. The CDR3 runs to 12 residues. The CDR3 loop is CASKLGNTEAFF. CDR3 DNA: TGTGCCAGCAAATTAGGGAACACTGAAGCTTTCTTT.

The CDR3 loop reads CASSYGLHTEAFF. The CDR3 DNA follows: TGTGCCAGCAGTTACGGCCTACACACTGAAGCTTTCTTT. The chain couples TRBV6-5 to TRBJ1-1; no definite D call. From germline, CDR1 is MNHEY and CDR2 SVGAGI. V dropped 2 bases and J dropped 3 bases, with 7 bases sitting between them. The CDR3 extends over 13 amino acids.

The chain has TRBV19 and TRBJ2-1, with 13 bases that match TRBD2. The CDR3 has 16 amino acids. After removal of 5 bases from V and 7 bases from J, the junction contained 8 bases not matched to a gene. Germline values: CDR1 LNHDA, CDR2 SQIVND (reference sequence). CDR3 region: CASSFTSGGAGNEQFF. CDR3 sequence (DNA): TGTGCCAGTAGTTTTACTAGCGGGGGGGCCGGGAATGAGCAGTTCTTC.

V and J are TRBV5-6 and TRBJ1-6; 8 bases map to TRBD1. The V gene end was trimmed by 3 bases and the J gene end by 9 bases; junction bases not matched to a gene: 8. The CDR3 loop spans 15 amino acids. The V gene's germline CDR1 is SGHDT and CDR2 YYEEEE. This chain's CDR3 is CASSSGTGGSSPLHF. The CDR3 DNA is TGTGCCAGCAGCTCGGGCACAGGGGGAAGTTCACCCCTCCACTTT.